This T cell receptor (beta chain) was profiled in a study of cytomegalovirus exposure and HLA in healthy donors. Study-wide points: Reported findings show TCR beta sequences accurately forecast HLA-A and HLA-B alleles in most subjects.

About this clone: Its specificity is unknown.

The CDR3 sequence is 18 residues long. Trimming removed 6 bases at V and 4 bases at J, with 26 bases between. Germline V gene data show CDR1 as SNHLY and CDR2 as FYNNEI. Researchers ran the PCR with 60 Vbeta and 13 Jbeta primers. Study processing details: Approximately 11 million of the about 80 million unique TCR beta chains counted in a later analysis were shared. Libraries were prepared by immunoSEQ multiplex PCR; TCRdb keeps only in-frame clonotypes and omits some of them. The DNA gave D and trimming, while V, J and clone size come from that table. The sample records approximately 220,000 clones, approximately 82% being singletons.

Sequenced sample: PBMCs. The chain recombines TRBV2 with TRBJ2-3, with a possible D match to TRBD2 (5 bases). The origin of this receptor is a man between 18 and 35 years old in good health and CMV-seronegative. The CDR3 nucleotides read TGTGCCAGCAGCACACCCAAATCCGGGGTGGAGCTGGCAGATACGCAGTATTTT. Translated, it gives CASSTPKSGVELADTQYF.